The 29 T cell receptor beta chains reported below all come from one sample, sequenced in a study of response to subunit inactivated influenza vaccine. TCRdb reprocessed the RT-PCR reads via MiXCR and lists one record per CDR3 protein. The sample contains about 190,000 distinct CDR3 sequences, roughly an eighth of which appear only once. Source: CD8+ T cells sorted from PBMCs, taken roughly 5 days after vaccination. The receptor set was obtained from a man aged 45 to 65 who received an inactivated influenza vaccine.

The chain uses TRBV25-1 and TRBJ2-1; possible D gene TRBD1, 7 bases. The CDR3 contains 14 residues. Germline V gene data show CDR1 as MGHDK and CDR2 as SYGVNS. Trimming cost V 5 bases and J 3 bases, with 11 bases left between them. The CDR3 spells CASSSGGSYNEQFF. CDR3 bases: TGTGCCAGCAGTTCAGGGGGGAGCTACAATGAGCAGTTCTTC. Using reference TRBV25-1 and TRBJ2-1 for the parts outside the CDR3, the full variable domain is EADIYQTPRYLVIGTGKKITLECSQTMGHDKMYWYQQDPGMELHLIHYSYGVNSTEKGDLSSESTVSRIRTEHFPLTLESARPSHTSQYLCASSSGGSYNEQFFGPGTRLTVL.

CDR3 nucleotides: TGCAGCGCCGGACTGAAGAGCTCCTACGAGCAGTACTTC. This sequence encodes CSAGLKSSYEQYF. The gene calls are TRBV29-1 and TRBJ2-7; a possible D gene is TRBD2 (5 bases). CDR3 length: 13 residues. Germline V CDR1 and CDR2: SQVTM, ANQGSEA. The ends were cut back, 7 bases at V and 0 bases at J, with 13 bases in the middle.

This clonotype was found a few times. This chain's CDR3 is CASSYGTSGGNNEQFF. Here the CDR3 DNA reads TGTGCCAGCAGTTACGGGACTAGCGGGGGCAACAATGAGCAGTTCTTC. The chain links TRBV6-5 to TRBJ2-1; 14 bases are a match to TRBD2. Trimming cost V 2 bases and J 5 bases; bases outside gene matches: 2. The germline V gene has CDR1 MNHEY and CDR2 SVGAGI. The CDR3 is made up of 16 amino acids.

This clonotype was seen repeatedly, ten times or more. The V call is TRBV5-6, the J call TRBJ2-5; D is undetermined. Germline CDR1 is SGHDT and CDR2 is YYEEEE. Trimming pared 4 bases from V and 2 bases from J, leaving 9 bases between. CDR3 length: 13 amino acids. CDR3: CASSPLEQETQYF. For the CDR3, the DNA is TGTGCCAGCAGCCCGCTCGAGCAAGAGACCCAGTACTTC.

This clonotype was counted at least ten times. V gene TRBV5-1 combines with J gene TRBJ2-3; 11 nucleotides line up with TRBD1. The V and J ends lost 2 bases and 5 bases, in that order; junction bases with no gene match: 4. There are 15 residues in the CDR3. CDR1 is SGHRS, CDR2 YFSETQ, per germline. For the CDR3, the DNA is TGCGCCAGCAGCTTCCGGGACAGGGGGTTAGATACGCAGTATTTT. Its translation is CASSFRDRGLDTQYF.

CDR3 bases: TGCGCCAGCAGCCCCCCAAACCAAGAGACCCAGTACTTC. This translates into CASSPPNQETQYF. The chain is built from TRBV4-1 and TRBJ2-5; D remains ambiguous. V dropped 4 bases and J dropped 0 bases, with 6 bases sitting between them. The CDR3 loop spans 13 amino acids. CDR1 MGHRA and CDR2 YSYEKL come from the germline V gene.

The rearrangement joins TRBV27 to TRBJ2-5; 7 positions agree with TRBD1. Germline CDR1 and CDR2: MNHEY and SMNVEV (reference sequence). CDR3 length equals 16 residues. After removal of 5 bases from V and 4 bases from J, the junction contained 13 bases not matched to a gene. The CDR3 nucleotides are TGTGCCAGCAGTCCACTGACAGGGATTGTGGGAGAGACCCAGTACTTC. Its protein is CASSPLTGIVGETQYF.

The chain carries TRBV10-3 and TRBJ2-5; 10 bases are shared with TRBD2. This CDR3 is built from 19 residues. The germline CDR1 and CDR2 sequences are ENHRY and SYGVKD. J lost 4 bases, V lost 0 bases, and 14 bases had no gene match. The CDR3, as DNA: TGTGCCATCAGTGAGTCGACCACTAGCGGGATTTACCGCCCAGAGACCCAGTACTTC. Amino acid sequence: CAISESTTSGIYRPETQYF.

This rearrangement joins TRBV28 to TRBJ2-7, with D possibly matching TRBD2 (6 bases). Per the germline V gene, CDR1 is MDHEN and CDR2 is SYDVKM. Trimming shortened V by 1 base and J by 2 bases, and 9 bases separated the two germline ends. The CDR3 contains 14 residues. DNA of the CDR3: TGTGCCAGCAGTTTATCTAGCGTCACCTACGAGCAGTACTTC. Encoded protein: CASSLSSVTYEQYF.

The table lists this clonotype with a few counts. V is TRBV20-1 and J is TRBJ2-3, with 11 bases that match TRBD2. V shed 3 bases and J 4 bases; nucleotides not matched to a gene: 12. This CDR3 contains 17 residues. Germline V gene sequence: CDR1 DFQATT, CDR2 SNEGSKA (reference sequence). The CDR3, as DNA: TGCAGTGCTAGGGATAGGATGGGACTAGCGGCCCCAGATACGCAGTATTTT. As protein: CSARDRMGLAAPDTQYF.

This clonotype was picked up a small number of times. This chain connects TRBV6-1 to TRBJ1-1; D is ambiguous. The CDR3 spans 15 residues. V was clipped by 5 bases and J by 1 base, with 14 bases between them. Germline V lookup: CDR1 MNHNS, CDR2 SASEGT. DNA of the CDR3: TGTGCCAGCAGTCCCTTCGCCGGTGGGAACACTGAAGCTTTCTTT. This translates into CASSPFAGGNTEAFF.

This clonotype was seen only a few times. The chain recombines TRBV6-1 with TRBJ1-5, with D hard to call. The V end lost 3 bases, the J end lost 0 bases, and 9 bases lay between the germline ends. The germline CDR1 and CDR2 sequences are MNHNS and SASEGT. The CDR3 is 15 amino acids. The CDR3 nucleotides read TGTGCCAGCAGTGACTGGATCAATAGCAATCAGCCCCAGCATTTT. Protein product: CASSDWINSNQPQHF.

The rearrangement uses TRBV9 and TRBJ2-1, with 11 bases lining up with TRBD2. This CDR3 contains 16 residues. V dropped 4 bases and J dropped 8; count of bases not matched to a gene: 11. Per the germline V gene, CDR1 is SGDLS and CDR2 is YYNGEE. The CDR3 region is CASSSGGLAEGDEQFF. The CDR3 nucleotides are TGTGCCAGCAGCTCCGGGGGACTAGCGGAGGGGGATGAGCAGTTCTTC.

The chain couples TRBV24-1 to TRBJ2-5, with 11 bases lining up with TRBD2. The CDR3 is made up of 16 amino acids. V lost 3 bases to trimming and J lost 1 base; unmatched junction nucleotides: 3. CDR1 and CDR2 from the germline V gene are KGHDR and SFDVKD. The chain's CDR3 is CATSDTSGSPQETQYF. CDR3 nucleotide sequence: TGTGCCACCAGTGATACTAGCGGGAGTCCCCAAGAGACCCAGTACTTC.

The chain is built from TRBV29-1 and TRBJ2-5; D gene unclear. V lost 3 bases to trimming and J lost 0 bases, with 5 bases between them. Germline CDR1 is SQVTM and CDR2 is ANQGSEA. The CDR3 extends over 12 amino acids. This CDR3 is CSVDGYQETQYF. The CDR3, as DNA: TGCAGCGTTGACGGCTACCAAGAGACCCAGTACTTC.

This clonotype was counted a few times. V gene TRBV12-3 or TRBV12-4 combines with J gene TRBJ2-3, with no clear D. Trimming pared 3 bases from V and 6 bases from J, leaving 7 bases between. The CDR3 consists of 12 residues. The CDR3 DNA sequence: TGTGCCAGCAGTTTTTTGGGCGATACGCAGTATTTT. Its translation is CASSFLGDTQYF.

In this sample, this clonotype turned up a few times. The CDR3 DNA reads as TGTGCCAGCAGCGGTTCTCGGGAGGAGCTGTTTTTT. Its protein product is CASSGSREELFF. The chain is built from TRBV12-3 or TRBV12-4 and TRBJ2-2; tentatively, D is TRBD2 (5 bases). With 6 bases removed from V and 10 bases from J, the gap between germline ends came to 12 bases. The CDR3 covers 12 residues.

In this sample, this clonotype turned up many times. V usage is TRBV2 and J usage is TRBJ2-2; 8 bases are shared with TRBD1. The V gene end was trimmed by 3 bases and the J gene end by 6 bases; junction bases not matched to a gene: 3. The CDR3 consists of 14 residues. Germline V gives CDR1 SNHLY, CDR2 FYNNEI. The CDR3 loop is CASSDPRGPGELFF. In DNA, the CDR3 is TGTGCCAGCAGTGACCCCAGGGGGCCCGGGGAGCTGTTTTTT.

This clonotype occurred a few times. The chain recombines TRBV7-3 with TRBJ2-6, with 7 bases identical to TRBD2. V was pared by 5 bases and J by 0 bases, with 13 bases of the junction left unmatched. This CDR3 spans 19 amino acids. CDR1 SGHTA and CDR2 FQGTGA come from the germline V gene. The CDR3 bases are TGTGCCAGCAGCCCACGGGGGGTCGACTCCTACTCTGGGGCCAACGTCCTGACTTTC. This translates into CASSPRGVDSYSGANVLTF.

The rearrangement joins TRBV12-3 or TRBV12-4 to TRBJ2-3, with 11 bases aligning to TRBD2. This CDR3 is built from 18 residues. V shed 5 bases, J shed 0 bases, and the junction held 10 bases outside the gene matches. The CDR3 loop reads CASSQGLAGLTSTDTQYF. The CDR3 coding sequence is TGTGCCAGCAGTCAAGGACTAGCGGGCCTTACTAGCACAGATACGCAGTATTTT.

This clonotype was counted only a few times. Sequence at one end of the junction differs from germline and may be a read error. The CDR3: CSSRTGEWGFDEQYF. For the CDR3, the DNA is TGTTCCAGCAGGACAGGGGAATGGGGTTTCGACGAGCAGTACTTC. The chain carries TRBV6-2 or TRBV6-3 and TRBJ2-7, with 9 bases identical to TRBD1. The CDR3 totals 15 residues. The germline CDR1 and CDR2 sequences are MNHEY and SVGEGT.

The chain's CDR3 is CASRAGTANNEQFF. CDR3 DNA sequence: TGTGCCAGCAGGGCCGGGACAGCAAACAATGAGCAGTTCTTC. The chain joins TRBV9 to TRBJ2-1; 7 nucleotides agree with TRBD1. Per the germline V gene, CDR1 is SGDLS and CDR2 is YYNGEE. Trimming removed 5 bases from V and 5 bases from J; junction bases left unmatched: 7. This CDR3 comprises 14 residues.

V usage is TRBV9 and J usage is TRBJ2-1, with no clear D. V shed 0 bases and J shed 6 bases, with 7 bases lying between them. The germline gives CDR1 SGDLS, CDR2 YYNGEE. The CDR3 has 13 amino acids. In DNA form, the CDR3 reads TGTGCCAGCAGCGTAGTTAGTTCCAATGAGCAGTTCTTC. Translating gives CASSVVSSNEQFF.

This clonotype has just a few counts. The chain links TRBV6-5 to TRBJ2-2; D might be TRBD2 (6 bases). The CDR3 spans 11 residues. Between the trimmed V and J ends, which lost 9 bases and 6 bases, there was a span of 8 bases. Germline loops: CDR1 MNHEY, CDR2 SVGAGI. The CDR3, as DNA: TGTGCCAGTAGGGAGGCCGGGGAGCTGTTTTTT. It encodes CASREAGELFF.

This clonotype was counted between two and nine times. The V call is TRBV5-1, the J call TRBJ2-1; no firm D call. The germline gives CDR1 SGHRS, CDR2 YFSETQ. The CDR3 sequence is 12 residues long. V shed 0 bases and J shed 8 bases, with 6 bases lying between them. CDR3 sequence: CASSLVAHEQFF. The CDR3 nucleotides are TGCGCCAGCAGCTTGGTAGCACATGAGCAGTTCTTC.

Ten or more counts support this clonotype. The CDR3 loop is CSAYKGQGPGETQYF. The CDR3 DNA is TGCAGTGCCTACAAAGGGCAGGGGCCCGGAGAGACCCAGTACTTC. The rearrangement links TRBV20-1 to TRBJ2-5, with D possibly being TRBD1 (6 bases). The germline V and J ends were trimmed by 6 bases and 4 bases, with 21 bases remaining between them. This CDR3 has 15 amino acids. CDR1 and CDR2 from the germline V gene are DFQATT and SNEGSKA (reference sequence).

This chain connects TRBV7-8 to TRBJ2-4; TRBD1 aligns across 8 bases. The CDR3 is 16 amino acids. Trimming cost V 1 base and J 0 bases; bases outside gene matches: 2. Germline V gene data show CDR1 as SGHVS and CDR2 as FQNEAQ. The CDR3 sequence: CASSLGTGLAKNIQYF. The CDR3 region has the DNA TGTGCCAGCAGCTTAGGGACAGGGCTAGCCAAAAACATTCAGTACTTC.

The rearrangement joins TRBV11-2 to TRBJ1-1; 7 bases map to TRBD1. This CDR3 has 15 amino acids. V lost 1 base, J lost 3 bases, and 5 bases stayed unmatched. From germline, CDR1 is SGHAT and CDR2 FQNNGV. CDR3 sequence: CASSLGRTGDTEAFF. Here the CDR3 DNA reads TGTGCCAGCAGCTTAGGCCGAACAGGGGACACTGAAGCTTTCTTT.

This clonotype was found a few times. The V and J genes are TRBV15 and TRBJ1-3; tentative D call: TRBD1 (5 bases). Germline V CDR1 and CDR2: LNHNV, YYDKDF (reference sequence). This CDR3 is 15 amino acids long. V shed 0 bases and J shed 4 bases, with 10 bases lying between them. The CDR3 reads CATSRDGGVGNTIYF. DNA for the CDR3: TGTGCCACCAGCAGAGATGGGGGAGTAGGAAACACCATATATTTT. Complete variable domain (other parts from reference TRBV15 and TRBJ1-3): DAMVIQNPRYQVTQFGKPVTLSCSQTLNHNVMYWYQQKSSQAPKLLFHYYDKDFNNEADTPDNFQSRRPNTSFCFLDIRSPGLGDTAMYLCATSRDGGVGNTIYFGEGSWLTVV.